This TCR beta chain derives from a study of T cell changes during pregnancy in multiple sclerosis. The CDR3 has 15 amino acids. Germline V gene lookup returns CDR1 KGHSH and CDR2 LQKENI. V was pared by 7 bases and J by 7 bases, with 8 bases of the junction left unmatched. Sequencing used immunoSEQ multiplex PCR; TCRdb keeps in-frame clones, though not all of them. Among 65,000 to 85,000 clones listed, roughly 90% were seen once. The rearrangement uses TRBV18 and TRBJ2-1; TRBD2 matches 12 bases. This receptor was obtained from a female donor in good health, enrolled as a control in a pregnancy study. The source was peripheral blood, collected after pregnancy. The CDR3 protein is CASLALGTSGNEQFF. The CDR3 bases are TGTGCCAGCTTAGCGCTCGGGACTAGCGGGAATGAGCAGTTCTTC.